This T cell receptor (beta chain) was obtained from a study of cytomegalovirus exposure and HLA in healthy donors. Study-level results: Later on, an analysis tied around 17,000 TCR beta sequences to HLA alleles at 0.05 false discovery rate.

The CDR3 sequence is 14 residues long. Per germline, CDR1 LNHDA and CDR2 SQIVND (reference sequence). Trimming took off 3 bases at V and 2 bases at J, with 10 bases between the two ends. With regard to this clone: The antigen remains undetermined.

In the PCR, 60 Vbeta and 13 Jbeta primers were used. The table came from immunoSEQ multiplex PCR; TCRdb's copy has only in-frame clones and leaves some out. Here the sample spans roughly 180,000 clones, roughly 80% being singletons. The chain links TRBV19 to TRBJ2-5; D remains unclear. Specimen: PBMCs. The receptor was isolated from a woman in her twenties or thirties in good health and CMV-seropositive. The CDR3 reads CASSILVQQETQYF. In nucleotides, the CDR3 is TGTGCCAGTAGTATCCTGGTACAGCAAGAGACCCAGTACTTC.